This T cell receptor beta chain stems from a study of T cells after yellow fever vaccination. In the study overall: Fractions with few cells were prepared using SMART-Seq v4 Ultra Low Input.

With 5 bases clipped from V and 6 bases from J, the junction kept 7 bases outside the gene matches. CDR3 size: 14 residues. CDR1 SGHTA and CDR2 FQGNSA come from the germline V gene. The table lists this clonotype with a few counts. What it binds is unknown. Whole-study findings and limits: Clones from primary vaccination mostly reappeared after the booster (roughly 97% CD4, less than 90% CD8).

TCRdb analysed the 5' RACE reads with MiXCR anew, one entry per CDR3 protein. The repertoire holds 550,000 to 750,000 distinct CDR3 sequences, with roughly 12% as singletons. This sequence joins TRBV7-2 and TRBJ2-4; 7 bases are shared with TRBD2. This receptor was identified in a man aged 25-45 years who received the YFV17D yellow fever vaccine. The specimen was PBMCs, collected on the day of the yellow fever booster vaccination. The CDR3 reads CASSPRTRGNIQYF. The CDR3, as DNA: TGTGCCAGCAGCCCACGGACTAGGGGAAACATTCAGTACTTC.